This T cell receptor beta chain originates from a study of sequential checkpoint blockade in melanoma. Study-wide background: Arm A got nivolumab then ipilimumab; arm B the reverse, 1:1. About 90 pretreatment tumor DNA samples were TCRβ immunosequenced.

Germline CDR1 GTSNPN, CDR2 SVGIG (reference sequence). The CDR3 length is 14 residues. V lost 1 base and J lost 0, with 7 bases in between. Clones were sequenced by immunoSEQ multiplex PCR, and TCRdb holds only the in-frame ones, with some missing. There are approximately 8,700 clones in the sample; 24% occur only once, and roughly 17% lies in the top ten. The study, taken as a whole, reports: In arm A, pretreatment tumor clonality was associated with response.

In its sample, this clone was seen a few times. Its antigen is still unknown. Treatment meaning: randomized to nivolumab then ipilimumab (arm A) or the reverse (arm B). DNA-damaging chemotherapy had not been given to any patient beforehand. This chain links TRBV30 with TRBJ1-3, with unresolved D. This material consisted of tumor tissue (inferred from file names), taken from a patient given nivolumab and ipilimumab in sequence. The receptor's source is a human donor with melanoma. Here the CDR3 DNA reads TGTGCCTGGAGTGCCCCAAGCTCTGGAAACACCATATATTTT. Translation gives CAWSAPSSGNTIYF.